This T cell receptor (beta chain) stems from a study of shared clonotypes between healthy human individuals. Study results and caveats: Clonotype sharing among the donors was expected to vary with sequencing depth.

Worth noting for this clone: Its antigen is currently unknown.

Generated by immunoSEQ multiplex PCR, the TCRdb table keeps only in-frame clones and is missing some. Seen here are a few million clones, about 92% observed once, and the top ten hold about 0.39%. The trim removed 0 bases at V and 4 bases at J, leaving 0 bases unmatched. Germline CDR1 is SGHDN and CDR2 is FVKESK. The CDR3 contains 14 residues. The V call is TRBV14, the J call TRBJ2-7; 10 bases map to TRBD2. This sequence was found in a man aged 18 to 30 in good health. Some clones in this sample may be carry-over from other donors' samples. The sequenced sample was naive CD4+ T cells from PBMCs. Subset meaning: CD45RA+ positively selected. The CDR3 loop is CASSQELAGYEQYF. In DNA form, the CDR3 reads TGTGCCAGCAGCCAAGAACTAGCGGGGTACGAGCAGTACTTC. The variable domain in full, with the rest retrieved from reference TRBV14 and TRBJ2-7, is EAGVTQFPSHSVIEKGQTVTLRCDPISGHDNLYWYRRVMGKEIKFLLHFVKESKQDESGMPNNRFLAERTGGTYSTLKVQPAELEDSGVYFCASSQELAGYEQYFGPGTRLTVT.